A selection of T cell receptor beta chains follows, all from one sample in a study of technical replicates of blood from four donors. Clones were sequenced by immunoSEQ multiplex PCR, and TCRdb holds only the in-frame ones, with some missing. The sample consists of about 84,000 clones, about 92% of them appearing once. Sequenced material: T cells isolated from PBMCs. The receptors originated from a human donor in good health. The CDR3 runs from the conserved cysteine through the conserved F or W. The D gene is left open where the match is weak. The size entry is marked missing in some rows and otherwise reads once, few, many or a size class.

D gene | clone size | J gene | V gene | CDR3 DNA | CDR3 protein
. | . | TRBJ1-3 | TRBV18 | TGTGCCAGCTCACCACGTAGAGAAAACACCATATATTTT | CASSPRRENTIYF
TRBD1 | . | TRBJ1-1 | TRBV9 | TGTGCCAGCAGCGCCCGCCCAGGAGGGGGCTTCACTGAAGCTTTCTTT | CASSARPGGGFTEAFF
. | . | TRBJ1-1 | TRBV27 | TGTGCCAGCAGTTTGGGAGGACGTGCGAACACTGAAGCTTTCTTT | CASSLGGRANTEAFF
TRBD1 | . | TRBJ1-2 | TRBV6-1 | TGTGCCAGCAGGGGGGACAGGGGGCTTGATGGCTACACCTTC | CASRGDRGLDGYTF
. | once | TRBJ2-2 | TRBV29-1 | TGCAGCGTTGCGACAACCCTTCCCGGGGAGCTGTTTTTT | CSVATTLPGELFF
TRBD2 | . | TRBJ2-2 | TRBV9 | TGTGCCAGCAGCGTAGCGGAGCGGGGGAACACCGGGGAGCTGTTTTTT | CASSVAERGNTGELFF
TRBD2 | . | TRBJ2-1 | TRBV18 | TGTGCCAGCTCACCGGGCGGGAGAAACTACAATGAGCAGTTCTTC | CASSPGGRNYNEQFF
. | . | TRBJ1-5 | TRBV5-1 | TGCGCCAGCAGCTTTCTTATCGGTCAGCCCCAGCATTTT | CASSFLIGQPQHF
TRBD1 | once | TRBJ2-3 | TRBV2 | TGTGCCAGCAGTGAGCGGACAGGGGGCACAGATACGCAGTATTTT | CASSERTGGTDTQYF
TRBD2 | . | TRBJ2-3 | TRBV10-1 | TGCGCCAGCAGTGAGTTAGCGGGAGGAAAGGCAGATACGCAGTATTTT | CASSELAGGKADTQYF
TRBD1 | few | TRBJ1-5 | TRBV11-2 | TGTGCCAGCAGCCCGACAGGGGCCAATCAGCCCCAGCATTTT | CASSPTGANQPQHF
TRBD2 | . | TRBJ2-7 | TRBV5-1 | TGCGCCAGCAGCTGGGGGGGGTTGTACGAGCAGTACTTC | CASSWGGLYEQYF
. | . | TRBJ2-1 | TRBV4-1 | TGCGCCAGCAGCCAAGACGGCAGGGGGGTTTACAATGAGCAGTTCTTC | CASSQDGRGVYNEQFF
. | once | TRBJ2-7 | TRBV5-1 | TGCGCCAGCAGCTTGGGCGGCACGAGTCGGGAGCAGTACTTC | CASSLGGTSREQYF
. | . | TRBJ2-7 | TRBV30 | TGTGCCTGGACGACTGGCACTCCCTACGAGCAGTACTTC | CAWTTGTPYEQYF
. | few | TRBJ2-1 | TRBV7-8 | TGTGCCAGCAGCTTAGCGCTGTTAGCGGTTGGCAATGAGCAGTTCTTC | CASSLALLAVGNEQFF
TRBD1 | . | TRBJ2-7 | TRBV4-1 | TGCGCCAGCAGCTCGGACAGGGCTTACGAGCAGTACTTC | CASSSDRAYEQYF
. | . | TRBJ1-3 | TRBV4-1 | TGCGCCAGCAGCCAAGATCGAACAGGGCCACCAAACACCATATATTTT | CASSQDRTGPPNTIYF
. | . | TRBJ1-2 | TRBV28 | TGTGCCAGCAGCCCCCCCACCGGCTATGGCTACACCTTC | CASSPPTGYGYTF
. | . | TRBJ2-3 | TRBV29-1 | TGCAGCGTTGAAACCCGGACAGCCACAGATACGCAGTATTTT | CSVETRTATDTQYF
. | . | TRBJ1-5 | TRBV29-1 | TGCAGCGGGAGGACAGTTAGCAATCAGCCCCAGCATTTT | CSGRTVSNQPQHF
. | . | TRBJ2-3 | TRBV5-8 | TGTGCCAGCACCGTTCTTCGCCGGGGGGATACGCAGTATTTT | CASTVLRRGDTQYF
TRBD1 | . | TRBJ2-7 | TRBV29-1 | TGCAGCGTTATACTAACAGGGGGCGACGAGTACGAGCAGTACTTC | CSVILTGGDEYEQYF
. | . | TRBJ1-1 | TRBV14 | TGTGCCAGCAGCCCACGTACGGGGAACACTGAAGCTTTCTTT | CASSPRTGNTEAFF
. | . | TRBJ1-5 | TRBV6-5 | TGTGCCAGCAGTTACTCACAGGGAAATCAGCCCCAGCATTTT | CASSYSQGNQPQHF
TRBD1 | . | TRBJ2-5 | TRBV7-9 | TGTGCCAGCAGCTTGGAAGACAGGGCGGGGACCCAGTACTTC | CASSLEDRAGTQYF
. | . | TRBJ2-5 | TRBV10-1 | TGCGCCAGCGGGGGGACAGAATACCAAGAGACCCAGTACTTC | CASGGTEYQETQYF
. | . | TRBJ2-3 | TRBV7-9 | TGTGCCAGCAGCTCCGGGGTTGATACGCAGTATTTT | CASSSGVDTQYF
TRBD1 | . | TRBJ1-4 | TRBV19 | TGTGCCAGTAGGTCACAGGGGACTAATGAAAAACTGTTTTTT | CASRSQGTNEKLFF
. | . | TRBJ2-5 | TRBV29-1 | TGCAGCGTCGCAACGCCTCAGGGGCGGCTAGAGACCCAGTACTTC | CSVATPQGRLETQYF
. | . | TRBJ1-2 | TRBV15 | TGTGCCACCAGCACAGGGCTTAACTATGGCTACACCTTC | CATSTGLNYGYTF
. | . | TRBJ1-4 | TRBV15 | TGTGCCACCAGCAGCACAGGCGTCGGGCACGAAAAACTGTTTTTT | CATSSTGVGHEKLFF
TRBD1 | once | TRBJ1-1 | TRBV6-5 | TGTGCCAGCAGTTTAACAGGGGCGCCGAACACTGAAGCTTTCTTT | CASSLTGAPNTEAFF
. | . | TRBJ2-7 | TRBV28 | TGTGCCAGCAGTTTTCACAGCTACGAGCAGTACTTC | CASSFHSYEQYF
TRBD2 | . | TRBJ2-3 | TRBV19 | TGTGCCAGTAGTAAACCGGGACTAGCGGAAGTCACAGATACGCAGTATTTT | CASSKPGLAEVTDTQYF
TRBD2 | . | TRBJ2-7 | TRBV6-5 | TGTGCCAGCAGTTCGCCCGGACTAGCGGGACTTGAGCAGTACTTC | CASSSPGLAGLEQYF
. | . | TRBJ1-2 | TRBV9 | TGTGCCAGCAGCATACAGGGAAATTTTCATGGCTACACCTTC | CASSIQGNFHGYTF
TRBD2 | . | TRBJ2-1 | TRBV4-1 | TGCGCCAGCAGTTACCGGGGGGGCCTCTACAATGAGCAGTTCTTC | CASSYRGGLYNEQFF
TRBD2 | . | TRBJ2-1 | TRBV5-4 | TGTGCCAGCAGGAGGACTAGCGGGGGGATTAACAATGAGCAGTTCTTC | CASRRTSGGINNEQFF
. | . | TRBJ1-4 | TRBV5-1 | TGCGCCAGCAGCTTCGGACAGACTAATGAAAAACTGTTTTTT | CASSFGQTNEKLFF
. | . | TRBJ2-7 | TRBV6-5 | TGTGCCAGCAGTTACTCGACCGGGGCCTACGAGCAGTACTTC | CASSYSTGAYEQYF
TRBD2 | once | TRBJ2-2 | TRBV7-9 | TGTGCCAGCAGCTTAGTAACTAGCGGGAGGGAGAACACCGGGGAGCTGTTTTTT | CASSLVTSGRENTGELFF
. | . | TRBJ1-1 | TRBV5-1 | TGCGCCAGCAGCTTACCCCAGGAGAACACTGAAGCTTTCTTT | CASSLPQENTEAFF
. | . | TRBJ2-7 | TRBV9 | TGTGCCAGCAGCGTGGCGGGGTCAGGCTACGAGCAGTACTTC | CASSVAGSGYEQYF
TRBD2 | . | TRBJ2-1 | TRBV6-5 | TGTGCCAGCAGTACCCTAGCGGGAGGCAACAGTGAGCAGTTCTTC | CASSTLAGGNSEQFF
. | . | TRBJ2-2 | TRBV4-1 | TGCGCCAGCAGCCTAGCGGAGTCGAACACCGGGGAGCTGTTTTTT | CASSLAESNTGELFF
. | once | TRBJ2-7 | TRBV5-4 | TGTGCCAGCAGCGATCCGACAGGCTCCTACGAGCAGTACTTC | CASSDPTGSYEQYF
. | . | TRBJ2-1 | TRBV29-1 | TGCAGCGTTGAAGGGGCTGAGCAGTTCTTC | CSVEGAEQFF
TRBD2 | . | TRBJ2-3 | TRBV5-6 | TGTGCCAGCAGCCTGACTAGCGGGGTCCCAGATACGCAGTATTTT | CASSLTSGVPDTQYF
. | . | TRBJ2-7 | TRBV27 | TGTGCCAGCAGTTTACAGACAGGATACGAGCAGTACTTC | CASSLQTGYEQYF
. | . | TRBJ2-3 | TRBV27 | TGTGCCAGCAGTACGCGCGGGCGAAGCACAGATACGCAGTATTTT | CASSTRGRSTDTQYF